A single sample is the source of the 24 T cell receptor beta chains below, sequenced in a study of cytomegalovirus exposure and HLA in healthy donors. Profiling relied on immunoSEQ multiplex PCR, and the TCRdb table lists in-frame clones only, not all of them. This table holds over 250,000 clones, about 85% found once. The sequenced sample consisted of PBMCs. Receptor source: a woman aged 25 to 39 in good health and CMV-seropositive.

J is TRBJ1-2 and V is TRBV7-9; 7 bases fit TRBD1. Germline CDR1 is SEHNR and CDR2 is FQNEAQ (reference sequence). V was pared by 2 bases and J by 4 bases, with 7 bases of the junction left unmatched. The CDR3 consists of 15 residues. DNA for the CDR3: TGTGCCAGCAGCTTATCCGGGACAGAACTCTATGGCTACACCTTC. Its translation: CASSLSGTELYGYTF.

The DNA for the CDR3 is TGTGCCTGGAGAGGGGGGAGGGTTTTAGGCTACACCTTC. Amino acid sequence: CAWRGGRVLGYTF. J is TRBJ1-2 and V is TRBV30; D perhaps matches TRBD1 (6 bases). V lost 3 bases, J lost 8 bases, and 16 bases lay in between. CDR3 length equals 13 residues. Germline V gene lookup returns CDR1 GTSNPN and CDR2 SVGIG (reference sequence).

This chain joins TRBV5-6 and TRBJ1-2; unclear D gene. V was trimmed by 0 bases and J by 14 bases, leaving 17 bases between them. Germline CDR1 and CDR2: SGHDT and YYEEEE. The CDR3 has 13 residues. The CDR3 nucleotides read TGTGCCAGCAGCTTGGGAACCTCGCGGGCTGGGACCTTC. Residues: CASSLGTSRAGTF.

This rearrangement joins TRBV19 to TRBJ2-2; D might be TRBD2 (7 bases). Per germline, CDR1 LNHDA and CDR2 SQIVND (reference sequence). This CDR3 region has 15 residues. V was shortened by 4 bases and J by 7 bases, with 16 bases between the two germline ends. The CDR3 loop reads CASSNVGGHHGELFF. The DNA for the CDR3 is TGTGCCAGTAGTAATGTGGGGGGGCATCACGGGGAGCTGTTTTTT.

This clone was seen only once. The chain recombines TRBV5-1 with TRBJ2-3, with D perhaps TRBD2 (6 bases). CDR3 size: 15 residues. V gave up 0 bases and J gave up 4 bases, with 12 bases separating them. Per the germline V gene, CDR1 is SGHRS and CDR2 is YFSETQ. As DNA, the CDR3 is TGCGCCAGCAGCTTGGATCGACTAGAGGCAGATACGCAGTATTTT. Amino acid sequence: CASSLDRLEADTQYF.

V and J are TRBV11-3 and TRBJ1-5; D remains ambiguous. Germline loops: CDR1 SGHNT, CDR2 YENEEA. The length of the CDR3 is 14 residues. Trimming removed 1 base from V and 5 bases from J, with 9 bases in between. The CDR3 is CASSLVLSYQPQHF. CDR3 in DNA: TGTGCCAGCAGCTTAGTTCTCAGCTATCAGCCCCAGCATTTT. Full variable domain (outside the CDR3, taken from reference TRBV11-3 and TRBJ1-5): EAGVVQSPRYKIIEKKQPVAFWCNPISGHNTLYWYLQNLGQGPELLIRYENEEAVDDSQLPKDRFSAERLKGVDSTLKIQPAELGDSAVYLCASSLVLSYQPQHFGDGTRLSIL.

The rearrangement links TRBV15 to TRBJ2-2; no reliable D call. Germline values: CDR1 LNHNV, CDR2 YYDKDF (reference sequence). V was shortened by 4 bases and J by 5 bases, with 11 bases between the two germline ends. The CDR3 is made up of 14 amino acids. This chain's CDR3 is CATSTQGKTGELFF. CDR3 nucleotide sequence: TGTGCCACCAGCACCCAAGGGAAGACCGGGGAGCTGTTTTTT.

Only a few counts were recorded for this clone. V gene TRBV27 combines with J gene TRBJ1-2; 7 bases fit TRBD1. The CDR3 loop spans 12 amino acids. V dropped 5 bases and J dropped 6; count of bases not matched to a gene: 3. Germline CDR1 and CDR2: MNHEY and SMNVEV (reference sequence). The CDR3 reads CASSQTGNGYTF. The CDR3 nucleotides are TGTGCCAGCAGTCAGACAGGGAATGGCTACACCTTC.

This chain connects TRBV11-2 to TRBJ2-3; TRBD2 aligns across 10 bases. Germline CDR1 and CDR2: SGHAT and FQNNGV. With 5 bases clipped from V and 6 bases from J, the junction kept 8 bases outside the gene matches. The CDR3 has 15 amino acids. The CDR3 DNA reads TGTGCCAGCAGCACGGGAGCGGGGGGGCTTGATACGCAGTATTTT. The encoded protein is CASSTGAGGLDTQYF.

The V call is TRBV30, the J call TRBJ1-3, with D possibly TRBD1 on 5 matching bases. V dropped 0 bases and J dropped 2 bases, with 11 bases sitting between them. The CDR3 contains 15 residues. Germline assignment: CDR1 GTSNPN and CDR2 SVGIG (reference sequence). CDR3 in DNA: TGTGCCTGGAGTGTAGGGACCACCCCTGGAAACACCATATATTTT. Its translation: CAWSVGTTPGNTIYF.

Comments on this clone: At the DNA level, this CDR3 is encoded by other sequences in the same sample as well. The chain has TRBV27 and TRBJ2-3; D possibly corresponds to TRBD1 (5 bases). The CDR3 spans 14 residues. Trimming shortened V by 3 bases and J by 6 bases, and 13 bases separated the two germline ends. Germline V lookup: CDR1 MNHEY, CDR2 SMNVEV (reference sequence). CDR3 in amino acids: CASSFRQGTDTQYF. The CDR3 DNA reads as TGTGCCAGCAGTTTTCGGCAGGGAACCGATACGCAGTATTTT.

The V and J genes are TRBV27 and TRBJ2-5; TRBD2 matches 11 bases. The length of the CDR3 is 16 residues. V shed 2 bases and J 5 bases; nucleotides not matched to a gene: 7. Germline lookup yields CDR1 MNHEY and CDR2 SMNVEV (reference sequence). The CDR3 DNA sequence: TGTGCCAGCAGTTTACGTCCCATAGCGGGAGGGGAGACCCAGTACTTC. This sequence encodes CASSLRPIAGGETQYF.

The chain links TRBV4-1 to TRBJ1-2; D not resolved. The CDR3 runs to 16 residues. Germline V gene sequence: CDR1 MGHRA, CDR2 YSYEKL. V lost 3 bases to trimming and J lost 1 base, with 15 bases between them. DNA for the CDR3: TGCGCCAGCAGCCAGCGATCTACAGAACTTAACTATGGCTACACCTTC. It translates to CASSQRSTELNYGYTF.

The rearrangement uses TRBV28 and TRBJ2-5; D gene ambiguous. The CDR3 spans 11 residues. V lost 3 bases to trimming and J lost 8 bases, with 7 bases between them. Germline lookup yields CDR1 MDHEN and CDR2 SYDVKM. The CDR3 coding sequence is TGTGCCAGCAGTTTCTACCAAACCCAGTACTTC. It specifies CASSFYQTQYF. The entire variable domain, with the rest obtained from reference TRBV28 and TRBJ2-5, is as follows: DVKVTQSSRYLVKRTGEKVFLECVQDMDHENMFWYRQDPGLGLRLIYFSYDVKMKEKGDIPEGYSVSREKKERFSLILESASTNQTSMYLCASSFYQTQYFGPGTRLLVL.

The chain is built from TRBV7-9 and TRBJ1-4, with D perhaps matching TRBD1 (5 bases). CDR1 SEHNR and CDR2 FQNEAQ come from the germline V gene (reference sequence). Between the trimmed V and J ends, which lost 10 bases and 0 bases, there was a span of 12 bases. The CDR3 is 14 residues long. For the CDR3, the DNA is TGTGCCACCTTGGGGGGGACAACTAATGAAAAACTGTTTTTT. Protein product: CATLGGTTNEKLFF.

The V call is TRBV7-5, the J call TRBJ2-5; the D segment call TRBD2 is taken from the table without a DNA check. TRBV7-5 constitutes a pseudogene. The length of the CDR3 is 14 residues. In DNA, the CDR3 is TGTGTCAGAAGCCATAGCGGGGGGGCGGAGACCCAGTACTTC. Translated, it gives CVRSHSGGAETQYF.

The CDR3 sequence is CASSKSGRASRAPYEQYF. The CDR3 bases are TGCGCCAGCAGCAAGAGCGGGAGGGCCTCCCGAGCCCCCTACGAGCAGTACTTC. This sequence joins TRBV5-1 and TRBJ2-7, with 10 nucleotides matching TRBD2. In germline, CDR1 is SGHRS, CDR2 YFSETQ. The CDR3 length is 18 residues. With 4 bases clipped from V and 2 bases from J, the junction kept 15 bases outside the gene matches.

Details on this clone: The same CDR3 can be traced to other DNA sequences in this sample. The chain combines TRBV7-9 with TRBJ2-1; no clear D. Germline V gene data show CDR1 as SEHNR and CDR2 as FQNEAQ (reference sequence). V gave up 1 base and J gave up 7 bases, with 8 bases separating them. This CDR3 region has 13 residues. The CDR3 DNA reads as TGTGCCAGCAGCTTAGGTTCCGGGAATGAGCAGTTCTTC. This sequence encodes CASSLGSGNEQFF.

The genes are TRBV27 and TRBJ2-7; D is unresolved. This CDR3 spans 15 amino acids. The germline V gene has CDR1 MNHEY and CDR2 SMNVEV (reference sequence). Trimming took 1 base from V and 0 from J, leaving 10 bases between them. CDR3 region: CASSLFYGLSYEQYF. CDR3 nucleotides: TGTGCCAGCAGTTTATTCTATGGCCTCTCCTACGAGCAGTACTTC.

This chain connects TRBV11-1 to TRBJ2-7, with a tentative D call TRBD2 (6 bases). V lost 4 bases to trimming and J lost 2 bases, with 12 bases between them. The CDR3 loop spans 14 amino acids. In germline, CDR1 is SGHAT, CDR2 FQDESV (reference sequence). CDR3 in DNA: TGTGCCAGCAGCTCAGCGGGCCTGACCTACGAGCAGTACTTC. Residues: CASSSAGLTYEQYF. The complete variable domain, with remaining parts taken from reference TRBV11-1 and TRBJ2-7, reads EAEVAQSPRYKITEKSQAVAFWCDPISGHATLYWYRQILGQGPELLVQFQDESVVDDSQLPKDRFSAERLKGVDSTLKIQPAELGDSAMYLCASSSAGLTYEQYFGPGTRLTVT.

The chain joins TRBV30 to TRBJ2-3, with TRBD2 identical over 7 bases. The CDR3 contains 14 residues. Germline V gene sequence: CDR1 GTSNPN, CDR2 SVGIG (reference sequence). Trimming at V came to 8 bases and at J to 4 bases, leaving 12 bases not matched to a gene. Here the CDR3 reads CARERDLSADTQYF. DNA for the CDR3: TGTGCCAGAGAGCGGGATCTATCGGCAGATACGCAGTATTTT.

This chain links TRBV5-5 with TRBJ1-1; D is unclear. Trimming pared 2 bases from V and 1 base from J, leaving 9 bases between. This CDR3 contains 14 residues. The germline V gene encodes CDR1 SGHKS and CDR2 YYEKEE (reference sequence). CDR3 nucleotides: TGTGCCAGCAGCTTACAAACAGAGAACACTGAAGCTTTCTTT. Translating gives CASSLQTENTEAFF. Using reference TRBV5-5 and TRBJ1-1 for the parts outside the CDR3, the full variable domain is DAGVTQSPTHLIKTRGQQVTLRCSPISGHKSVSWYQQVLGQGPQFIFQYYEKEERGRGNFPDRFSARQFPNYSSELNVNALLLGDSALYLCASSLQTENTEAFFGQGTRLTVV.

The J gene is TRBJ1-1, the V gene TRBV5-1; D unresolved. Germline V lookup: CDR1 SGHRS, CDR2 YFSETQ. The CDR3 extends over 13 amino acids. Trimming took off 0 bases at V and 2 bases at J, with 5 bases between the two ends. The chain's CDR3 is CASSLARNTEAFF. The CDR3 bases are TGCGCCAGCAGCTTGGCTAGAAACACTGAAGCTTTCTTT.

The chain recombines TRBV6-5 with TRBJ1-5, with a weak D call TRBD1 (6 bases). This CDR3 region has 15 residues. Germline V gene data show CDR1 as MNHEY and CDR2 as SVGAGI. V lost 5 bases and J lost 2, with 13 bases in between. CDR3 amino acids: CASSKEGVGNQPQHF. CDR3 DNA sequence: TGTGCCAGCAGTAAAGAGGGGGTTGGCAATCAGCCCCAGCATTTT.